This T cell receptor beta chain was captured by sequencing in a study of read filtering for tumor transcriptome and immune sequencing (TCRdb year 2020). Concerning the study at large: The cohort consisted of 17 to 20 male and some 15 female patients, with a mean age of about 66 years and an age range of roughly 45 to 85. By revised international staging, 8 or 9 patients were R-ISS I, fewer than 20 were R-ISS II and about seven were R-ISS III. After DNase treatment, whole-transcriptome libraries were prepared using the TruSeq RNA Access Library Prep Kit. TCR-region mapped reads per sample ranged from about 3.5 to 10.27 million with IR-seq versus only roughly 85 to 1273 with RNA-seq. Using the same bone marrow samples, the study ran both targeted immune repertoire sequencing and bulk whole-transcriptome sequencing and then compared the TCR repertoires from each method. As a main aim, a read-filtering strategy for immune repertoire data was addressed, with the specific question being whether clonotypes supported by a single read should be removed.

TCR libraries were built from about 370 ng RNA with the Immunoverse kit, using molecular barcoded adaptors covering alpha/delta and beta/gamma chains. TCR library preparation was performed with the same RNA that was used for transcriptome sequencing. Sequencing of TCR libraries was carried out on an Illumina HiSeq 4000 with 2 x 150 cycles. In the source study's methods: TCR reads were aligned to human V, D, J and C references and assembled into CDR3 clonotypes with MiXCR, including quality filtering and error correction. The tcR package in R was used to analyze clonotype counts and gene usage diversity. Raw mapping reads were checked after the RNA-seq reads had been mapped by STAR aligner version 2.5.3a onto the human GRCh37 genome. To test the effect of sequencing depth on detected clonotypes, IR-seq fastq files were randomly downsampled using Seqtk 1.3. TCRdb took the public reads, trimmed them with fastp at Q25, ran MiXCR for clone calling and kept in-frame beta chains. One record per CDR3 amino acid sequence lists the most common genes and DNA. Clone size and V and J calls follow TCRdb, not the original study. In all, the sample holds tens of thousands of distinct CDR3 sequences, and about 22% of those were seen once. The ten largest clones add up to approximately 10% of the sample.

Bone marrow was sampled from every patient at the time of active disease. Bone marrow mononuclear cells were isolated by Ficoll-Hypaque density gradient centrifugation. CD138-negative cells were obtained by negative selection after labeling with CD138 magnetic microbeads on a MACS separator, removing myeloma plasma cells. Flow cytometry with CD138 antibodies on an Attune NxT was used to check how pure the isolated cells were. Total RNA was extracted using TRIzol reagent and was quantified on a NanoDrop spectrophotometer. Paired RNA-seq and IR-seq were performed on each patient's CD138-negative bone marrow sample. V is clipped by 2 bases and J by 5 bases, and the sequence between their germline boundaries is 16 bases long. From the cysteine up to the phenylalanine, the CDR3 has a length of 15 residues. Just CDR3 DNA is preserved here, 45 bases in frame from base 1. For CDR1 and CDR2, the germline V gene lists SGHRS and YFSETQ.

This clonotype has only a few counts. No antigen is known for it. No base quality values were provided; no much bigger clone lies one nucleotide off. The investigation overall reported the following: The correlation between IR-seq and RNA-seq shared clonotype proportions rose when single-read clonotypes were removed. In IR-seq, 80% to 85% of clonotypes but 3% to 4.5% of total reads were represented by single-read clonotypes, whereas in RNA-seq, approximately 73% of clonotypes and approximately 45% of reads were represented by single-read clonotypes. IR-seq captured clonotypes at much higher depth and more reliably than RNA-seq, and smaller IR-seq throughput sufficed to identify most shared clonotypes. Rather than purified T cells, the sorted CD138-negative fraction was a mixed bone marrow immune population.

The receptor's source is a donor at least 40 years old with multiple myeloma. The chain is made from TRBV5-1 and TRBJ2-5; the D gene lacks a confident call. Sequenced input: a population of CD138-negative cells sorted from bone marrow. The cell subset or site label here, explained by the study, means: bone marrow mononuclear cells depleted of CD138+ plasma/myeloma cells by negative magnetic selection. The encoded CDR3 is CASSLSGLEPETQYF. The bases read TGCGCCAGCAGCTTATCCGGGCTGGAGCCGGAGACCCAGTACTTC. The full variable domain, completed from the reference TRBV5-1 and TRBJ2-5 proteins outside the CDR3, reads KAGVTQTPRYLIKTRGQQVTLSCSPISGHRSVSWYQQTPGQGLQFLFEYFSETQRNKGNFPGRFSGRQFSNSRSEMNVSTLELGDSALYLCASSLSGLEPETQYFGPGTRLLVL.